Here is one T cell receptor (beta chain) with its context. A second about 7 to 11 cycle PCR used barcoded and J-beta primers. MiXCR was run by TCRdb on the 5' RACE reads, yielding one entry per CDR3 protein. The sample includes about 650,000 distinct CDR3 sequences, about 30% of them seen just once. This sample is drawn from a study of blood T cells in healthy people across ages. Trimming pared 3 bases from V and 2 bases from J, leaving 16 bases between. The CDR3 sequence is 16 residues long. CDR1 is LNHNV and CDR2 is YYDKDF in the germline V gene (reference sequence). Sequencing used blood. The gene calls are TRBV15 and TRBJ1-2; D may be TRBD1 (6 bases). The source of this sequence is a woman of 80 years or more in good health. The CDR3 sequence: CATSRGGHINNYGYTF. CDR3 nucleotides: TGTGCCACCAGCAGGGGGGGACATATAAACAACTATGGCTACACCTTC.